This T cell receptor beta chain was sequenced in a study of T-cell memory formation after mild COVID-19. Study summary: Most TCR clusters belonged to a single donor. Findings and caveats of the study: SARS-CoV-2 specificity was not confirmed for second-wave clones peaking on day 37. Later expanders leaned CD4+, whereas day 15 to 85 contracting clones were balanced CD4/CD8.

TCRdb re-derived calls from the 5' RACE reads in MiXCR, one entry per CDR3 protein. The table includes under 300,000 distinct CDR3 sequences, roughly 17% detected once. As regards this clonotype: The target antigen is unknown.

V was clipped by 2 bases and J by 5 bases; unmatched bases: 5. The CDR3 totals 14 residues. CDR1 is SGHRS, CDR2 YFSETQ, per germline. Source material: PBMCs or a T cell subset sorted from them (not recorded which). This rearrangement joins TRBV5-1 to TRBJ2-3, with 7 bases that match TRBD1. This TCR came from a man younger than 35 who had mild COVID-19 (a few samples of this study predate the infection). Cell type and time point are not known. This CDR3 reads CASSFGTAQDTQYF. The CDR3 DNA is TGCGCCAGCAGCTTCGGGACAGCTCAAGATACGCAGTATTTT. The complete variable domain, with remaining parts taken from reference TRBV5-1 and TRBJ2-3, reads KAGVTQTPRYLIKTRGQQVTLSCSPISGHRSVSWYQQTPGQGLQFLFEYFSETQRNKGNFPGRFSGRQFSNSRSEMNVSTLELGDSALYLCASSFGTAQDTQYFGPGTRLTVL.